This T cell receptor beta chain comes out of a study of early T cells in non-severe SARS-CoV-2 infection. For the study at large: Sequencing of bulk RNA from unsorted whole blood was done, without chain pairing.

The TCR library protocol was used to attach unique molecular identifiers. These identifiers were attached to individual cDNA molecules. TCRdb fed the 5' RACE reads into MiXCR, producing one record per CDR3 protein. The sample contains about 39,000 distinct CDR3 sequences, less than 7% of which appear only once. This clonotype was detected ten times or more. Germline V lookup: CDR1 MNHEY, CDR2 SVGAGI. V lost 0 bases and J 1 base, leaving 7 bases between the germline ends. The CDR3 covers 15 residues. This TCR was recovered from an adult who was a healthcare worker with PCR-confirmed SARS-CoV-2 infection or an uninfected control (not recorded which). Sequenced here: whole blood, sampled at baseline. The chain joins TRBV6-5 to TRBJ1-5; D is uncertain. Written as DNA, the CDR3 is TGTGCCAGCAGTTACTCTGGGTTGAGCAATCAGCCCCAGCATTTT. It encodes CASSYSGLSNQPQHF.